This is a list of T cell receptor beta chains from one sample in a study of blood T cell repertoires in COVID-19. Sequencing was performed with immunoSEQ multiplex PCR; in TCRdb, only in-frame clones are kept and a portion is missing. The sample records over 250,000 clones, 70% to 90% being singletons. Sequenced: PBMCs or T cells enriched from blood (not recorded which). The receptor source for this set is a woman in her thirties who had recovered from COVID-19. CDR3s include the opening cysteine and the closing phenylalanine or tryptophan. Each record gives: J gene, clone size, D gene, V gene, CDR3 protein, CDR3 DNA. D genes are given only for firm matches. Not every row has a clone size; where given, it reads once, few, many or a size class.

J gene: TRBJ1-2; clone size: .; D gene: .; V gene: TRBV7-2; CDR3 protein: CASSSRSRGADGYTF; CDR3 DNA: TGTGCCAGCAGCTCCCGATCCCGGGGGGCGGATGGCTACACCTTC
J gene: TRBJ2-2; clone size: .; D gene: .; V gene: TRBV2; CDR3 protein: CASRENGELFF; CDR3 DNA: TGTGCCAGCAGGGAGAACGGGGAGCTGTTTTTT
J gene: TRBJ1-2; clone size: .; D gene: TRBD1; V gene: TRBV7-9; CDR3 protein: CASSLGQGASSNYGYTF; CDR3 DNA: TGTGCCAGCAGCTTGGGACAGGGGGCCTCCTCTAACTATGGCTACACCTTC
J gene: TRBJ1-2; clone size: .; D gene: .; V gene: TRBV6-6; CDR3 protein: CASSYDLESGYTF; CDR3 DNA: TGTGCCAGCAGTTATGATCTAGAAAGCGGCTACACCTTC
J gene: TRBJ1-2; clone size: few; D gene: TRBD1; V gene: TRBV2; CDR3 protein: CASSDPGGDGYTF; CDR3 DNA: TGTGCCAGCAGTGATCCAGGGGGCGATGGCTACACCTTC
J gene: TRBJ2-3; clone size: .; D gene: TRBD2; V gene: TRBV10-3; CDR3 protein: CAISPGLSTDTQYF; CDR3 DNA: TGTGCCATCAGTCCGGGACTAAGCACAGATACGCAGTATTTT
J gene: TRBJ2-1; clone size: once; D gene: TRBD2; V gene: TRBV4-1; CDR3 protein: CVSSPRTSGSNNEQFF; CDR3 DNA: TGCGTCAGCAGCCCTCGGACTAGCGGATCCAACAATGAGCAGTTCTTC
J gene: TRBJ1-2; clone size: .; D gene: .; V gene: TRBV10-2; CDR3 protein: CASSDGTSYGYTF; CDR3 DNA: TGCGCCAGCAGTGATGGGACAAGCTATGGCTACACCTTC
J gene: TRBJ1-4; clone size: .; D gene: TRBD1; V gene: TRBV25-1; CDR3 protein: CASLYFTGAATNEKLFF; CDR3 DNA: TGTGCCAGCCTTTACTTTACAGGGGCGGCAACTAATGAAAAACTGTTTTTT
J gene: TRBJ1-1; clone size: .; D gene: TRBD1; V gene: TRBV28; CDR3 protein: CATQNGRGWSEAFF; CDR3 DNA: TGTGCCACCCAGAACGGCAGGGGGTGGTCTGAAGCTTTCTTT
J gene: TRBJ2-7; clone size: .; D gene: TRBD1; V gene: TRBV6-1; CDR3 protein: CASSEFSGQDTTRQYF; CDR3 DNA: TGTGCCAGCAGTGAGTTTTCGGGACAGGACACTACGAGGCAGTACTTC
J gene: TRBJ1-2; clone size: .; D gene: .; V gene: TRBV30; CDR3 protein: CAWGGSTIHTF; CDR3 DNA: TGTGCCTGGGGTGGGAGCACGATCCACACCTTC
J gene: TRBJ2-7; clone size: .; D gene: TRBD2; V gene: TRBV10-2; CDR3 protein: CASSGFGRAEDEQYF; CDR3 DNA: TGCGCCAGCAGTGGATTCGGGAGGGCTGAAGACGAGCAGTACTTC
J gene: TRBJ2-2; clone size: .; D gene: TRBD2; V gene: TRBV4-1; CDR3 protein: CASSHRLAGGSNTGELFF; CDR3 DNA: TGCGCCAGCAGCCATCGGCTAGCGGGGGGTTCGAACACCGGGGAGCTGTTTTTT
J gene: TRBJ1-1; clone size: .; D gene: TRBD1; V gene: TRBV6-5; CDR3 protein: CASSYGTGGWGAFF; CDR3 DNA: TGTGCCAGCAGTTACGGGACAGGGGGGTGGGGAGCTTTCTTT
J gene: TRBJ1-2; clone size: .; D gene: TRBD1; V gene: TRBV27; CDR3 protein: CASSLSGTGFARHGYTF; CDR3 DNA: TGTGCCAGCAGTTTATCCGGGACAGGGTTCGCGCGGCATGGCTACACCTTC
J gene: TRBJ1-2; clone size: .; D gene: TRBD1; V gene: TRBV7-8; CDR3 protein: CASSPRRGQGGYGYTF; CDR3 DNA: TGTGCCAGCAGCCCACGCAGAGGACAGGGAGGATATGGCTACACCTTC
J gene: TRBJ1-5; clone size: .; D gene: .; V gene: TRBV30; CDR3 protein: CAWRRAGGNQPQHF; CDR3 DNA: TGTGCCTGGAGGCGAGCGGGGGGCAATCAGCCCCAGCATTTT
J gene: TRBJ1-4; clone size: .; D gene: TRBD1; V gene: TRBV19; CDR3 protein: CASRRTGENEKLFF; CDR3 DNA: TGTGCCAGTAGGAGGACAGGGGAGAATGAAAAACTGTTTTTT
J gene: TRBJ2-2; clone size: .; D gene: TRBD1; V gene: TRBV27; CDR3 protein: CASSLARGLDTGELFF; CDR3 DNA: TGTGCCAGCAGTCTAGCCAGGGGGCTCGACACCGGGGAGCTGTTTTTT
J gene: TRBJ1-3; clone size: .; D gene: .; V gene: TRBV5-1; CDR3 protein: CASSLLQGVSGNTIYF; CDR3 DNA: TGCGCCAGCAGCTTATTACAGGGAGTCTCTGGAAACACCATATATTTT
J gene: TRBJ1-5; clone size: once; D gene: .; V gene: TRBV19; CDR3 protein: CASSITNSNQPQHF; CDR3 DNA: TGTGCCAGTAGTATAACTAATAGCAATCAGCCCCAGCATTTT
J gene: TRBJ2-7; clone size: few; D gene: .; V gene: TRBV4-1; CDR3 protein: CASSNIGSTQEQYF; CDR3 DNA: TGCGCCAGCAGTAATATTGGATCGACTCAAGAGCAGTACTTC
J gene: TRBJ2-1; clone size: .; D gene: TRBD1; V gene: TRBV4-3; CDR3 protein: CAVPFGGQGGYNEQFF; CDR3 DNA: TGCGCCGTGCCGTTTGGGGGACAGGGAGGCTACAATGAGCAGTTCTTC
J gene: TRBJ1-2; clone size: .; D gene: TRBD1; V gene: TRBV6-5; CDR3 protein: CASSYSGTGANYGYTF; CDR3 DNA: TGTGCCAGCAGTTACTCCGGGACAGGAGCTAACTATGGCTACACCTTC
J gene: TRBJ1-6; clone size: .; D gene: .; V gene: TRBV12-5; CDR3 protein: CASAVQGYNSPLHF; CDR3 DNA: TGTGCTAGTGCGGTACAGGGTTATAATTCACCCCTCCACTTT
J gene: TRBJ2-1; clone size: .; D gene: TRBD2; V gene: TRBV5-4; CDR3 protein: CASSLIRTSGWNEQFF; CDR3 DNA: TGTGCCAGCAGCTTGATTAGGACTAGCGGATGGAATGAGCAGTTCTTC
J gene: TRBJ2-3; clone size: .; D gene: .; V gene: TRBV7-9; CDR3 protein: CASSSGLDYKDTQYF; CDR3 DNA: TGTGCCAGCAGCTCCGGACTGGATTATAAGGATACGCAGTATTTT
J gene: TRBJ1-4; clone size: .; D gene: .; V gene: TRBV29-1; CDR3 protein: CSVSRMGANEKLFF; CDR3 DNA: TGCAGCGTTTCACGGATGGGAGCTAATGAAAAACTGTTTTTT
J gene: TRBJ2-5; clone size: .; D gene: .; V gene: TRBV19; CDR3 protein: CASSIGDRTRGETQYF; CDR3 DNA: TGTGCCAGTAGTATCGGCGACAGGACCCGCGGGGAGACCCAGTACTTC
J gene: TRBJ1-1; clone size: once; D gene: TRBD1; V gene: TRBV27; CDR3 protein: CASSPTRGRGDMNTEAFF; CDR3 DNA: TGTGCCAGCAGTCCCACCAGGGGGCGCGGGGATATGAACACTGAAGCTTTCTTT
J gene: TRBJ1-1; clone size: .; D gene: .; V gene: TRBV7-2; CDR3 protein: CASRLQGMNTEAFF; CDR3 DNA: TGTGCCAGCAGACTACAGGGCATGAACACTGAAGCTTTCTTT
J gene: TRBJ2-3; clone size: .; D gene: TRBD2; V gene: TRBV5-8; CDR3 protein: CASSSGLAGAPTDTQYF; CDR3 DNA: TGTGCCAGCAGCTCAGGACTAGCGGGGGCCCCCACAGATACGCAGTATTTT
J gene: TRBJ1-4; clone size: .; D gene: .; V gene: TRBV19; CDR3 protein: CASSTQATNEKLFF; CDR3 DNA: TGTGCCAGTAGCACACAGGCAACTAATGAAAAACTGTTTTTT
J gene: TRBJ1-2; clone size: .; D gene: .; V gene: TRBV4-2; CDR3 protein: CASSQDRGTYGYTF; CDR3 DNA: TGTGCCAGCAGCCAAGATCGGGGTACCTATGGCTACACCTTC
J gene: TRBJ2-6; clone size: .; D gene: .; V gene: TRBV11-2; CDR3 protein: CASSLQGTNVLTF; CDR3 DNA: TGTGCCAGCAGCTTACAGGGAACCAACGTCCTGACTTTC
J gene: TRBJ2-7; clone size: .; D gene: .; V gene: TRBV27; CDR3 protein: CASSLLGLAPYEQYF; CDR3 DNA: TGTGCCAGCAGTTTATTAGGGCTAGCCCCCTACGAGCAGTACTTC
J gene: TRBJ2-7; clone size: .; D gene: .; V gene: TRBV4-2; CDR3 protein: CASSLAGGSYEQYF; CDR3 DNA: TGTGCCAGCAGCCTCGCCGGGGGCTCCTACGAGCAGTACTTC
J gene: TRBJ2-7; clone size: .; D gene: TRBD1; V gene: TRBV30; CDR3 protein: CAWSRDSSYEQYF; CDR3 DNA: TGTGCCTGGAGTAGGGACAGCTCCTACGAGCAGTACTTC
J gene: TRBJ1-2; clone size: .; D gene: .; V gene: TRBV5-4; CDR3 protein: CASSFLSGGANYGYTF; CDR3 DNA: TGTGCCAGCAGCTTCCTTTCGGGAGGAGCTAACTATGGCTACACCTTC
J gene: TRBJ2-3; clone size: .; D gene: TRBD1; V gene: TRBV5-1; CDR3 protein: CASSTGQARTQYF; CDR3 DNA: TGCGCCAGCAGCACGGGACAGGCAAGAACGCAGTATTTT
J gene: TRBJ1-2; clone size: .; D gene: .; V gene: TRBV6-5; CDR3 protein: CASRGDGIYGYTF; CDR3 DNA: TGTGCCAGCAGGGGCGACGGAATCTATGGCTACACCTTC